This T cell receptor beta chain was identified in a study of CD8 T cells in Susac syndrome. Trimming took 0 bases from V and 2 from J, leaving 10 bases between them. The CDR3 has 14 amino acids. Germline V CDR1 and CDR2: SQVTM, ANQGSEA. Reverse transcription used about 0.5 to 1 ug RNA and random hexamers. One entry per CDR3 protein, called by TCRdb with MiXCR from the immunoSEQ multiplex PCR reads. The sample gives about 180,000 distinct CDR3 sequences, 85% to 95% of which show up once; roughly 0.16% is in the top ten. CD8+ and CD4+ T cells from blood underwent TCR beta sequencing, which was carried out in a high-throughput format.

The V gene is TRBV29-1, the J gene TRBJ1-2; D is perhaps TRBD1 (6 bases). Source material: CD8+ T cells from PBMCs. The receptor was derived from a human donor with multiple sclerosis. CDR3 in DNA: TGCAGCGTTGAAGACTCGGACAGAAACTATGGCTACACCTTC. This translates into CSVEDSDRNYGYTF.